The rows below give T cell receptor beta chains drawn from one sample of a study of regulatory T cells in long-lasting Graves disease. TCRdb re-derived calls from the multiplex PCR reads in MiXCR, one entry per CDR3 protein. The sample consists of almost 350,000 distinct CDR3 sequences, around a fifth of them appearing once. Sequenced here: peripheral blood mononuclear cells (PBMCs), sampled when the disease was refractory, from a patient treated with antithyroid drugs. These receptor sequences come from a female donor with Graves disease. Both conserved end residues are part of each CDR3. Clone sizes are given selectively: once, few, many, or a class where the clone is expanded.

clone_size: many; j_call: TRBJ2-1; v_call: TRBV10-1; cdr3_aa: CASSAAVGGTEQFF
clone_size: NA; j_call: TRBJ1-5; v_call: TRBV30; cdr3_aa: CAWSVSGGGQPQHF
clone_size: many; j_call: TRBJ2-7; v_call: TRBV12-3/TRBV12-4; cdr3_aa: CASSPSGGSYEQYF
clone_size: many; j_call: TRBJ2-5; v_call: TRBV27; cdr3_aa: CASSSLGLGETQYF
clone_size: many; j_call: TRBJ1-1; v_call: TRBV19; cdr3_aa: CASSIWGRVKNTEAFF
clone_size: many; j_call: TRBJ2-2; v_call: TRBV6-1; cdr3_aa: CASRSEGPLPGELFF
clone_size: few; j_call: TRBJ1-6; v_call: TRBV7-9; cdr3_aa: CASSLDNPGQGNSPLHF
clone_size: many; j_call: TRBJ2-5; v_call: TRBV2; cdr3_aa: CASRSLGGEGETQYF
clone_size: NA; j_call: TRBJ1-2; v_call: TRBV29-1; cdr3_aa: CSPSLGIYTF
clone_size: few; j_call: TRBJ1-1; v_call: TRBV28; cdr3_aa: CASSSGAGGEAFF
clone_size: many; j_call: TRBJ2-5; v_call: TRBV7-9; cdr3_aa: CASSFGAGETQYF
clone_size: many; j_call: TRBJ2-6; v_call: TRBV6-5; cdr3_aa: CASSYATGSSGANVLTF
clone_size: NA; j_call: TRBJ2-7; v_call: TRBV30; cdr3_aa: CAWTYNSYEQYF
clone_size: many; j_call: TRBJ1-1; v_call: TRBV2; cdr3_aa: CASREGARNTEAFF
clone_size: many; j_call: TRBJ1-5; v_call: TRBV12-3/TRBV12-4; cdr3_aa: CASSFDDRGGQPQHF
clone_size: NA; j_call: TRBJ2-7; v_call: TRBV9; cdr3_aa: CASSVGVQAPEQYF
clone_size: few; j_call: TRBJ1-1; v_call: TRBV5-1; cdr3_aa: CASSLNVQENTEAFF